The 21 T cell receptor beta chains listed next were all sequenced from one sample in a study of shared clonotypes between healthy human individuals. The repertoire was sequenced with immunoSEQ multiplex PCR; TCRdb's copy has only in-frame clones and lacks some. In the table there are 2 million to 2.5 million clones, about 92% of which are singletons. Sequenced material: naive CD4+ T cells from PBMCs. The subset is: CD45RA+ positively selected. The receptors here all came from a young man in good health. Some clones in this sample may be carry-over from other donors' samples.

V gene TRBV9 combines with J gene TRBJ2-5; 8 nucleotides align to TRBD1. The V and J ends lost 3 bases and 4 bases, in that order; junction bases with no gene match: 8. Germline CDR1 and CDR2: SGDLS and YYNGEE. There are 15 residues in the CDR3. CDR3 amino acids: CASSDPRGRGETQYF. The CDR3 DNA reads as TGTGCCAGCAGCGACCCCAGGGGGCGGGGAGAGACCCAGTACTTC.

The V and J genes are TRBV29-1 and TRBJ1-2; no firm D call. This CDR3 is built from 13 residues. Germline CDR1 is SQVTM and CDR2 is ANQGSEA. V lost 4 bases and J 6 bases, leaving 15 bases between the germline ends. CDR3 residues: CSVVGELLDGYTF. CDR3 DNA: TGCAGCGTTGTCGGGGAGCTCCTGGATGGCTACACCTTC.

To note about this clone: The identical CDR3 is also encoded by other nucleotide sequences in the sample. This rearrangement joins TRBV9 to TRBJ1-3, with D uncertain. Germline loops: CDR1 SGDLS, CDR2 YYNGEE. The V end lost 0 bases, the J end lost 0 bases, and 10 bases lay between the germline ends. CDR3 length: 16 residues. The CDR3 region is CASSVGGRSSGNTIYF. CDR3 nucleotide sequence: TGTGCCAGCAGCGTAGGTGGACGGAGCTCTGGAAACACCATATATTTT.

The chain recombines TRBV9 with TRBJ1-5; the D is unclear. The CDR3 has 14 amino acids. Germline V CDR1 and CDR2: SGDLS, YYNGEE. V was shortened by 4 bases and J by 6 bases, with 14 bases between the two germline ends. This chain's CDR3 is CASSLSVAGQPQHF. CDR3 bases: TGTGCCAGCAGCCTCTCGGTGGCGGGTCAGCCCCAGCATTTT.

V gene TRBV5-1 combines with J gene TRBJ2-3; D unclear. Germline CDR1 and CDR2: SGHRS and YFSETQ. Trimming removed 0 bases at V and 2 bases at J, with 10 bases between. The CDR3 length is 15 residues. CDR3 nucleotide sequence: TGCGCCAGCAGCTTGGTGGCCCACTACACAGATACGCAGTATTTT. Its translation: CASSLVAHYTDTQYF.

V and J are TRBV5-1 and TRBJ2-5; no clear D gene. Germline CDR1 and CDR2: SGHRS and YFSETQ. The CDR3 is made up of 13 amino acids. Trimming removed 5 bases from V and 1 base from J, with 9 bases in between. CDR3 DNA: TGCGCCAGCAGGGGGTCCAGCCAAGAGACCCAGTACTTC. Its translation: CASRGSSQETQYF.

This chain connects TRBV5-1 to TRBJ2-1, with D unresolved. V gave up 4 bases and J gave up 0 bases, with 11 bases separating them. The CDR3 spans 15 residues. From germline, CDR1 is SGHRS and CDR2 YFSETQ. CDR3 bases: TGCGCCAGCAGCGTCGACATACGCTCCTACAATGAGCAGTTCTTC. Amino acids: CASSVDIRSYNEQFF.

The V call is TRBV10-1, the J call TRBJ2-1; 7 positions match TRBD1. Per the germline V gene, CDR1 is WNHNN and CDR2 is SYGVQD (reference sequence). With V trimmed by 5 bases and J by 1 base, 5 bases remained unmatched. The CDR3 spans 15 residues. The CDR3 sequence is CASSPARGSYNEQFF. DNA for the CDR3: TGCGCCAGCAGTCCCGCCAGGGGGTCCTACAATGAGCAGTTCTTC.

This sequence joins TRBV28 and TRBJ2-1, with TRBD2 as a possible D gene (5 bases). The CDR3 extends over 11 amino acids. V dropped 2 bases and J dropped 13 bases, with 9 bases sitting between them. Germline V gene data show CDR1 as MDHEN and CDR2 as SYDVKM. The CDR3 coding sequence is TGTGCCAGCAGTTTAGAGGCTAGCCAGTTCTTC. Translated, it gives CASSLEASQFF.

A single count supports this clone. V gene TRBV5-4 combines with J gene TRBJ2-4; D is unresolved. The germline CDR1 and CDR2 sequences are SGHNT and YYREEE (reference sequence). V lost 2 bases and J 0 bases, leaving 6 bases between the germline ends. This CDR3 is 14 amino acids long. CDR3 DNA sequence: TGTGCCAGCAGCTTTGGAGCAGCCAAAAACATTCAGTACTTC. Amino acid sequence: CASSFGAAKNIQYF.

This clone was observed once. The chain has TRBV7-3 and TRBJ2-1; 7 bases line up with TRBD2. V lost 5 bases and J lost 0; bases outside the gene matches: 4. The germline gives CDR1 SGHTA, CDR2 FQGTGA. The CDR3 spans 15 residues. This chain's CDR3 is CASSRLAASYNEQFF. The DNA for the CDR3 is TGTGCCAGCAGCCGACTAGCCGCCTCCTACAATGAGCAGTTCTTC.

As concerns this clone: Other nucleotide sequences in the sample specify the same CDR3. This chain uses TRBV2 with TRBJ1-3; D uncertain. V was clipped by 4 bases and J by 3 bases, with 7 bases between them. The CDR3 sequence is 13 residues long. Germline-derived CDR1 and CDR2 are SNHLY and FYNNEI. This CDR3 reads CASSGSSGNTIYF. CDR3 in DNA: TGTGCCAGCAGTGGGTCAAGTGGAAACACCATATATTTT. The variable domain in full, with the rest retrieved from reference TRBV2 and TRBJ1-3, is EPEVTQTPSHQVTQMGQEVILRCVPISNHLYFYWYRQILGQKVEFLVSFYNNEISEKSEIFDDQFSVERPDGSNFTLKIRSTKLEDSAMYFCASSGSSGNTIYFGEGSWLTVV.

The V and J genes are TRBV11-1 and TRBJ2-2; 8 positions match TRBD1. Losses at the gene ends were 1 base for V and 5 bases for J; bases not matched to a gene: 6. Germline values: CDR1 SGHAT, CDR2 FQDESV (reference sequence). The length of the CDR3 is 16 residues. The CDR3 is CASSLGPGGWTGELFF. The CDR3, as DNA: TGTGCCAGCAGCTTAGGTCCAGGGGGCTGGACCGGGGAGCTGTTTTTT.

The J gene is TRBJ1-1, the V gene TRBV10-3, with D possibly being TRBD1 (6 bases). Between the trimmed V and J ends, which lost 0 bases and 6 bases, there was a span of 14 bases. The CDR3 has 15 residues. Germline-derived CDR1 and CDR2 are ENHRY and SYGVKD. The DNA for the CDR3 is TGTGCCATCAGTGAGTCAGCGGGTACAGGGCCTGAAGCTTTCTTT. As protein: CAISESAGTGPEAFF.

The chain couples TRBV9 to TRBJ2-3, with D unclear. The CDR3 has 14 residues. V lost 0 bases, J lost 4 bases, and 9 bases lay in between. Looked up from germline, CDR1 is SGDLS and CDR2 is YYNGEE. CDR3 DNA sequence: TGTGCCAGCAGCGTAGTAGGGTTGTCAGATACGCAGTATTTT. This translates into CASSVVGLSDTQYF.

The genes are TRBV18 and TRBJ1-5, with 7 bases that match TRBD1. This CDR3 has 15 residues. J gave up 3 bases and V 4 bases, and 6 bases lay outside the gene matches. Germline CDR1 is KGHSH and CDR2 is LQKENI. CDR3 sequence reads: CASSLETGPNQPQHF. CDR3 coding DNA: TGTGCCAGCTCACTTGAGACAGGGCCCAATCAGCCCCAGCATTTT.

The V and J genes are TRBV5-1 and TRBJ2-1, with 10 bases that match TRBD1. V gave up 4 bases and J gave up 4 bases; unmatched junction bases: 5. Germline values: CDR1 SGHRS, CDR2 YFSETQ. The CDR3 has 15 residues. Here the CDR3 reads CASSTGQGVYNEQFF. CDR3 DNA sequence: TGCGCCAGCAGCACCGGACAGGGGGTTTACAATGAGCAGTTCTTC.

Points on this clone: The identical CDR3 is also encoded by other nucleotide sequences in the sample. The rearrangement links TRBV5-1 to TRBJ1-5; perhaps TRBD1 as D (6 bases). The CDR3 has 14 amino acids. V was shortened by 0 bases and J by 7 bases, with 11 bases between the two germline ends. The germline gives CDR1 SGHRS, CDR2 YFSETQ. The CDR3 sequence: CASSLGGAGQPQHF. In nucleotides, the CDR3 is TGCGCCAGCAGCTTGGGGGGGGCAGGCCAGCCCCAGCATTTT.

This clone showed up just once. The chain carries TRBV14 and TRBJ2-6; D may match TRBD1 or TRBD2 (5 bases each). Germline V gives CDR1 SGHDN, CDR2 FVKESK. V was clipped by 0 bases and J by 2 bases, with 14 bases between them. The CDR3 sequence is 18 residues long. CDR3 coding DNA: TGTGCCAGCAGCCAAGAAGTTGGGGGTGGACCTGGGGCCAACGTCCTGACTTTC. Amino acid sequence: CASSQEVGGGPGANVLTF.

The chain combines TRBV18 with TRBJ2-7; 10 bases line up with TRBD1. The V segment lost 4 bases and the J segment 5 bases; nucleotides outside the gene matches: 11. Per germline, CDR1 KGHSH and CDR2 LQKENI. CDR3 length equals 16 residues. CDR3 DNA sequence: TGTGCCAGCTCACGGAATTCCCGACAGGGGGCCGACGAGCAGTACTTC. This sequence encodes CASSRNSRQGADEQYF.

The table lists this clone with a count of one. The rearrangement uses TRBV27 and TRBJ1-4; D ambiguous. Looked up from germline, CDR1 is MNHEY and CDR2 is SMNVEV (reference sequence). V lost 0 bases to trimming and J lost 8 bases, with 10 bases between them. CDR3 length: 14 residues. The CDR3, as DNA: TGTGCCAGCAGTTTATCGCGGCGTGGGGAAAAACTGTTTTTT. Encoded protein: CASSLSRRGEKLFF.